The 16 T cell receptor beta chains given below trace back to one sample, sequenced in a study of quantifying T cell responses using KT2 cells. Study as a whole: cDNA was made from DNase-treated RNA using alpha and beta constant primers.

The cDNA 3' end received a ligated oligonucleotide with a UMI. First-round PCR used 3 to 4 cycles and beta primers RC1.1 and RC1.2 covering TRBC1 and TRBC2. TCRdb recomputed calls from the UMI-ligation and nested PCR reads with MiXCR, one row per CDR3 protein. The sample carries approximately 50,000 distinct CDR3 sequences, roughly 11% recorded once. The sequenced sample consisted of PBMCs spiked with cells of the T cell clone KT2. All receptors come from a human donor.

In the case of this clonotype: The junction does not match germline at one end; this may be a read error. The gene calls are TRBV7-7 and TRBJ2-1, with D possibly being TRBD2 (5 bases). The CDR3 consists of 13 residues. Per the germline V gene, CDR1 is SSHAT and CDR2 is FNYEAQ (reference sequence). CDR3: CASSVDFGDEQFF. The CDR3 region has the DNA TGTGCTAGCAGCGTTGACTTCGGGGATGAGCAGTTCTTC. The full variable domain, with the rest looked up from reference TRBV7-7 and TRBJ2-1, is GAGVSQSPRYKVTKRGQDVTLRCDPISSHATLYWYQQALGQGPEFLTYFNYEAQPDKSGLPSDRFSAERPEGSISTLTIQRTEQRDSAMYRCASSVDFGDEQFFGPGTRLTVL.

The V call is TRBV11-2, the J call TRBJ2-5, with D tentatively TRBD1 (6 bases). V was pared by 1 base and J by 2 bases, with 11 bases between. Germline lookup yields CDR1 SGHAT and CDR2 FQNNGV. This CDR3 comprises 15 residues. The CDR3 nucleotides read TGTGCCAGCAGCTTAGGAGACAGGACGCAAGAGACCCAGTACTTC. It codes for CASSLGDRTQETQYF.

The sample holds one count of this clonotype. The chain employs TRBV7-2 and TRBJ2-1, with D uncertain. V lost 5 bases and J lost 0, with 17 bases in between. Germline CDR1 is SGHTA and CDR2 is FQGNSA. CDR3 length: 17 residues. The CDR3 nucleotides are TGTGCCAGCAGCCCCAGTCTGGGTCTCAGCTCCTACAATGAGCAGTTCTTC. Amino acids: CASSPSLGLSSYNEQFF.

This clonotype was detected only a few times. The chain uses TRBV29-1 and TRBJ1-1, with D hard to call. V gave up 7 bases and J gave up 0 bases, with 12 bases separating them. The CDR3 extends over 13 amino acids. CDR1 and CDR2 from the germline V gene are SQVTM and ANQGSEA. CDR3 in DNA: TGCAGCGCTCTGGACTCTTTGAACACTGAAGCTTTCTTT. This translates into CSALDSLNTEAFF.

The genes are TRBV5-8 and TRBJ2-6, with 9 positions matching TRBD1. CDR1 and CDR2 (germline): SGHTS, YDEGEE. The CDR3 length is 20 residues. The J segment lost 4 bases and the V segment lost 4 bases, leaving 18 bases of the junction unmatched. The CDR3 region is CASSPPPGQGTPTGANVLTF. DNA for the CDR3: TGTGCCAGCAGCCCACCTCCGGGACAGGGCACACCGACCGGGGCCAACGTCCTGACTTTC.

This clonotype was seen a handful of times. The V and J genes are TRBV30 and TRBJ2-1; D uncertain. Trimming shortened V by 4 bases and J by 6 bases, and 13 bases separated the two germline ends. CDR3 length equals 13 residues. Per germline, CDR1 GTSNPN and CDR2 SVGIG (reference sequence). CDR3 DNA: TGTGCCTGGAAGGCTGGCTCCCCCAATGAGCAGTTCTTC. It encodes CAWKAGSPNEQFF.

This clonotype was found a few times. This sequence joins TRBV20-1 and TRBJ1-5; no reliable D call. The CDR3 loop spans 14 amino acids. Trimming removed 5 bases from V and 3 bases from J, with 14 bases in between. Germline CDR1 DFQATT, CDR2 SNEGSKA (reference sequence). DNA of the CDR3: TGCAGTGCTCCCGGGGAGGGCCCCAATCAGCCCCAGCATTTT. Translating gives CSAPGEGPNQPQHF.

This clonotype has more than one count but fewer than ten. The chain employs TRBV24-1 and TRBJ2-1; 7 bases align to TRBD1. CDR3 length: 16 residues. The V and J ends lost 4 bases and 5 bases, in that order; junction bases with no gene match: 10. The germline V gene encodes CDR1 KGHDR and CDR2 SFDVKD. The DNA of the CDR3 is TGTGCCACCAGTGAGACCCACAGGGGACGGAACAATGAGCAGTTCTTC. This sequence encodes CATSETHRGRNNEQFF.

CDR3 nucleotide sequence: TGTGCCAGCAGTGCCCGCAGGGGCACTGAAGCTTTCTTT. Translating gives CASSARRGTEAFF. V and J are TRBV2 and TRBJ1-1, with D perhaps matching TRBD1 (6 bases). Trimming stripped 4 bases from V and 4 bases from J, with 10 bases between. The CDR3 length is 13 residues. Germline V lookup: CDR1 SNHLY, CDR2 FYNNEI.

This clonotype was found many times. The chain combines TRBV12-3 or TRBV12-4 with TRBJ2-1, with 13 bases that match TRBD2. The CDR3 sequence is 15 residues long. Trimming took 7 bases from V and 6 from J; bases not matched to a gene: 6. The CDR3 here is CASTTTSGRPNEQFF. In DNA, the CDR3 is TGTGCCAGCACCACGACTAGCGGGAGGCCCAATGAGCAGTTCTTC.

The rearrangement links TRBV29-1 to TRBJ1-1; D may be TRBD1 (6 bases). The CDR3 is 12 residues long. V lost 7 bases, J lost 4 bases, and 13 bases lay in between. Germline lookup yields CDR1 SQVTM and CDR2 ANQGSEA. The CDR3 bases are TGCAGCGCCCGATTGGGGGCCACTGAAGCTTTCTTT. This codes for CSARLGATEAFF.

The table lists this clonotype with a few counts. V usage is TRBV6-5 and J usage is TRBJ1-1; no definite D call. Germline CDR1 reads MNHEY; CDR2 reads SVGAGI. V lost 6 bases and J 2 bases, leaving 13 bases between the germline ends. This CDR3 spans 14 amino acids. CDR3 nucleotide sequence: TGTGCCAGCAGATCCCCGGGAGAAAACACTGAAGCTTTCTTT. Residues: CASRSPGENTEAFF.

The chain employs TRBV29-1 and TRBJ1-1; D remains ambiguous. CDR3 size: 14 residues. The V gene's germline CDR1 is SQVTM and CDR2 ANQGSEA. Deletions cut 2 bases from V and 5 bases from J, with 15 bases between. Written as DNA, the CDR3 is TGCAGCGTTGAAACCGGCGCGGGCGTTACTGAAGCTTTCTTT. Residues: CSVETGAGVTEAFF.

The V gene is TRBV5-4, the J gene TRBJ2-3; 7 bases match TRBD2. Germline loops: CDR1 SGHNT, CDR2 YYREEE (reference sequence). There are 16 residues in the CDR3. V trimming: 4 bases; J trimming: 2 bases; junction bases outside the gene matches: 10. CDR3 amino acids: CASSTLERGDTDTQYF. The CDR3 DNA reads TGTGCCAGCAGCACTCTTGAGCGGGGAGACACAGATACGCAGTATTTT.

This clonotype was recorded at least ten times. CDR3 sequence reads: CASSQEPPGPEGNIQYF. The CDR3 nucleotides are TGCGCCAGCAGCCAAGAGCCTCCGGGACCCGAGGGAAACATTCAGTACTTC. This chain uses TRBV4-3 with TRBJ2-4; either TRBD1 or TRBD2 may supply D (5 bases each). With 0 bases removed from V and 6 bases from J, the gap between germline ends came to 18 bases. The CDR3 extends over 17 amino acids. Per germline, CDR1 LGHNA and CDR2 YSLEER.

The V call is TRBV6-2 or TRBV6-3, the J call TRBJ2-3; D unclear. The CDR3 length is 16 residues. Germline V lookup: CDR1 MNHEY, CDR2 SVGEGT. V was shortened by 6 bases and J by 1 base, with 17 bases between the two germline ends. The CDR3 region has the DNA TGTGCCAGCAGCTATTCCCTAGGGCTACGCACAGATACGCAGTATTTT. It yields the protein CASSYSLGLRTDTQYF.